These 17 T cell receptor beta chains originate from one sample sequenced in a study of T cell changes during pregnancy in multiple sclerosis. Assay used: immunoSEQ multiplex PCR; TCRdb lists only in-frame clones, some missing. Here the sample spans about 14,000 clones, about 83% being singletons. Specimen: CD8+ T cells from peripheral blood mononuclear cells, collected after pregnancy. These receptors came from a female donor in good health, enrolled as a control in a pregnancy study.

This chain connects TRBV9 to TRBJ1-2; D may be TRBD1 (6 bases). Germline assignment: CDR1 SGDLS and CDR2 YYNGEE. The CDR3 loop spans 11 amino acids. Trimming left V 4 bases short and J 13 bases short, with 14 bases between. For the CDR3, the DNA is TGTGCCAGCAGCCCAGGCGGGGGCCCCACCTTC. Protein: CASSPGGGPTF.

The rearrangement joins TRBV6-1 to TRBJ2-7; TRBD1 matches at 11 bases. Germline-derived CDR1 and CDR2 are MNHNS and SASEGT. The CDR3 sequence is 15 residues long. Trimming cost V 1 base and J 3 bases; bases outside gene matches: 2. As DNA, the CDR3 is TGTGCCAGCAGTGAAGGGACAGGGGGCAACTACGAGCAGTACTTC. Its translation: CASSEGTGGNYEQYF.

The rearrangement uses TRBV29-1 and TRBJ2-1, with D possibly matching TRBD2 (6 bases). The CDR3 loop spans 14 amino acids. V shed 3 bases and J shed 4 bases, with 13 bases lying between them. CDR1 is SQVTM and CDR2 is ANQGSEA in the germline V gene. The CDR3 DNA reads as TGCAGCGTTGACAGTGGGCGGGAATACAATGAGCAGTTCTTC. This translates into CSVDSGREYNEQFF.

This clone was counted a single time. This chain connects TRBV9 to TRBJ2-7, with 7 bases aligning to TRBD2. V shed 4 bases and J 1 base; nucleotides not matched to a gene: 8. CDR1 and CDR2 from the germline V gene are SGDLS and YYNGEE. The CDR3 is 15 residues long. Written as DNA, the CDR3 is TGTGCCAGCAGCCCGGGAGGCGGGTTGTCCTACGAGCAGTACTTC. Translated, it gives CASSPGGGLSYEQYF.

The V call is TRBV4-2, the J call TRBJ1-4, with 9 bases aligning to TRBD1. The CDR3 consists of 16 residues. Germline assignment: CDR1 LGHNA and CDR2 YNFKEQ. Losses at the gene ends were 0 bases for V and 6 bases for J; bases not matched to a gene: 5. The CDR3 here is CASSQDRGQGDEKLFF. CDR3 nucleotides: TGTGCCAGCAGCCAAGATCGGGGACAGGGTGATGAAAAACTGTTTTTT.

The chain has TRBV9 and TRBJ2-7; D is ambiguous. Between the trimmed V and J ends, which lost 0 bases and 5 bases, there was a span of 18 bases. Germline loops: CDR1 SGDLS, CDR2 YYNGEE. CDR3 size: 16 residues. CDR3 bases: TGTGCCAGCAGCGTAGATACGTCCCTAGTAGGCCACGAGCAGTACTTC. Protein product: CASSVDTSLVGHEQYF.

This rearrangement joins TRBV5-1 to TRBJ2-3, with 11 bases fitting TRBD2. From germline, CDR1 is SGHRS and CDR2 YFSETQ. V lost 3 bases, J lost 2 bases, and 8 bases stayed unmatched. The CDR3 loop spans 17 amino acids. This CDR3 is CASSSPGTSGFTDTQYF. Here the CDR3 DNA reads TGCGCCAGCAGCTCACCCGGGACTAGCGGATTCACAGATACGCAGTATTTT. The whole variable domain, remainder taken from reference TRBV5-1 and TRBJ2-3, is KAGVTQTPRYLIKTRGQQVTLSCSPISGHRSVSWYQQTPGQGLQFLFEYFSETQRNKGNFPGRFSGRQFSNSRSEMNVSTLELGDSALYLCASSSPGTSGFTDTQYFGPGTRLTVL.

J is TRBJ2-2 and V is TRBV6-4; D is perhaps TRBD2 (6 bases). The CDR3 length is 15 residues. V was clipped by 5 bases and J by 2 bases, with 12 bases between them. Germline V gene lookup returns CDR1 MRHNA and CDR2 SNTAGT. The CDR3 coding sequence is TGTGCCAGCAGTCCAGCGGGCGGTAACACCGGGGAGCTGTTTTTT. The encoded protein is CASSPAGGNTGELFF.

This chain links TRBV4-3 with TRBJ1-1; possibly TRBD1 for D (6 bases). Trimming took 0 bases from V and 5 from J, leaving 10 bases between them. CDR3 size: 14 residues. Germline V gene lookup returns CDR1 LGHNA and CDR2 YSLEER. Written as DNA, the CDR3 is TGCGCCAGCAGCCAAGATAGGACAGCTACTGAAGCTTTCTTT. Its translation is CASSQDRTATEAFF.

Worth noting for this clone: This likely stems from a read error, as it lies one base from a far larger clone. This CDR3 is also generated by other DNA sequences in the sample. The rearrangement links TRBV7-9 to TRBJ2-7; 8 nucleotides line up with TRBD2. This CDR3 spans 14 amino acids. CDR1 is SEHNR and CDR2 is FQNEAQ in the germline V gene (reference sequence). Trimming at V came to 4 bases and at J to 4 bases, leaving 6 bases not matched to a gene. The CDR3 sequence is CASSSQAGEYEQYF. CDR3 coding DNA: TGTGCCAGCAGCTCTCAAGCGGGGGAATACGAGCAGTACTTC.

A single count supports this clone. The rearrangement uses TRBV5-5 and TRBJ1-2; D gene uncertain. Germline V lookup: CDR1 SGHKS, CDR2 YYEKEE (reference sequence). V lost 2 bases, J lost 8 bases, and 16 bases lay in between. The CDR3 loop spans 14 amino acids. CDR3 sequence: CASSLTQVWEGYTF. The DNA for the CDR3 is TGTGCCAGCAGCTTAACCCAAGTCTGGGAGGGCTACACCTTC.

The V gene is TRBV6-6, the J gene TRBJ2-7, with 7 bases identical to TRBD1. The CDR3 has 14 residues. V was pared by 4 bases and J by 6 bases, with 9 bases of the junction left unmatched. CDR1 and CDR2 from the germline V gene are MNHNY and SVGAGI (reference sequence). In nucleotides, the CDR3 is TGTGCCAGCAGTTCCCGTAACAGGGGTACCGAGCAGTACTTC. It encodes CASSSRNRGTEQYF.

The chain recombines TRBV9 with TRBJ1-4; 8 bases are shared with TRBD1. Looked up from germline, CDR1 is SGDLS and CDR2 is YYNGEE. The V and J ends lost 3 bases and 7 bases, in that order; junction bases with no gene match: 14. CDR3 length: 17 amino acids. The CDR3 sequence: CASSAGTGQGGSEKLFF. As DNA, the CDR3 is TGTGCCAGCAGCGCCGGAACCGGACAGGGCGGTTCTGAAAAACTGTTTTTT.

This clone was seen a handful of times. The chain has TRBV6-6 and TRBJ2-5; D gene unclear. The CDR3 length is 14 residues. V was clipped by 6 bases and J by 1 base, with 12 bases between them. The germline gives CDR1 MNHNY, CDR2 SVGAGI (reference sequence). CDR3 DNA: TGTGCCAGCAGCCCCGACACGGTCCAAGAGACCCAGTACTTC. Translating gives CASSPDTVQETQYF.

The chain joins TRBV7-6 to TRBJ2-2; possible D gene TRBD2, 5 bases. V was pared by 4 bases and J by 4 bases, with 13 bases between. Germline V gene data show CDR1 as SGHVS and CDR2 as FNYEAQ. CDR3 length equals 15 residues. CDR3 in DNA: TGTGCCAGCAGCTCCTGGACGGGGATCACCGGGGAGCTGTTTTTT. This sequence encodes CASSSWTGITGELFF. The variable domain in full, completed from reference TRBV7-6 and TRBJ2-2, reads GAGVSQSPRYKVTKRGQDVALRCDPISGHVSLYWYRQALGQGPEFLTYFNYEAQQDKSGLPNDRFSAERPEGSISTLTIQRTEQRDSAMYRCASSSWTGITGELFFGEGSRLTVL.

V is TRBV30 and J is TRBJ2-3, with TRBD2 identical over 9 bases. This CDR3 region has 17 residues. V shed 0 bases and J 3 bases; nucleotides not matched to a gene: 10. Germline assignment: CDR1 GTSNPN and CDR2 SVGIG (reference sequence). The chain's CDR3 is CAWSVHLAGVWTDTQYF. The CDR3 nucleotides are TGTGCCTGGAGTGTTCACTTAGCGGGAGTATGGACAGATACGCAGTATTTT.

J is TRBJ2-3 and V is TRBV18; TRBD1 is a possible D gene (6 bases). The CDR3 spans 15 residues. The germline gives CDR1 KGHSH, CDR2 LQKENI. V was pared by 7 bases and J by 2 bases, with 16 bases between. CDR3 loop: CASCPTGTVTDTQYF. The CDR3 DNA reads TGTGCCAGCTGCCCGACAGGAACCGTCACAGATACGCAGTATTTT.